This entry features one T cell receptor beta chain sequence. The germline CDR1 and CDR2 sequences are MNHEY and SVGEGT. The CDR3 runs 13 residues. Cells classed as stem-like memory CD8+ T cells (TSTEM) were CCR7+ PD-1- TIGIT-. RNA was obtained from duplicate vials of 150,000 sorted CD8+ T cells per subset. This entry is derived from a study of human CD8 memory T cell subsets. UMI-labeled 5' RACE yielded the TCR beta libraries. TCRdb re-called the 5' RACE reads; every CDR3 protein appears as one record, without DNA. The table lists roughly 17,000 distinct CDR3 sequences. Sequenced input: CD8+ stem-like memory T cells (TSCM and TCM) sorted from PBMCs. The sample's subset: stem-like memory CD8 T cells (TSTEM), CCR7+ PD-1- TIGIT-. The V gene is TRBV6-2 or TRBV6-3, the J gene TRBJ1-2; absent DNA, TCRdb's TRBD1 call cannot be checked. The clonotype originates from a human donor in good health. CDR3 amino acids: CASTLGQNYGYTF.